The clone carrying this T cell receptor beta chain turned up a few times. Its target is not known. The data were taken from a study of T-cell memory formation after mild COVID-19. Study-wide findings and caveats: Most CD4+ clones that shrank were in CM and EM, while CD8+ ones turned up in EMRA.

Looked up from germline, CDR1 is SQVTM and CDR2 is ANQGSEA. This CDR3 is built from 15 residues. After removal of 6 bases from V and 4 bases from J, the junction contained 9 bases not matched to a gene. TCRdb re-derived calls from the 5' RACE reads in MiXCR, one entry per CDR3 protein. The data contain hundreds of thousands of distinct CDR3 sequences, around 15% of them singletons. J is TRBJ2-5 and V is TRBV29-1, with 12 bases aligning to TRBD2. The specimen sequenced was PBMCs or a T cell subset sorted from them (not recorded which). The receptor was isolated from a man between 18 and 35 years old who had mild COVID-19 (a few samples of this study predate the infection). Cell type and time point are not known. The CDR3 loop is CSVDGLAGRRETQYF. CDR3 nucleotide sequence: TGCAGCGTCGATGGACTAGCGGGGAGGAGAGAGACCCAGTACTTC. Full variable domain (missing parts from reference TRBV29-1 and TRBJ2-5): SAVISQKPSRDICQRGTSLTIQCQVDSQVTMMFWYRQQPGQSLTLIATANQGSEATYESGFVIDKFPISRPNLTFSTLTVSNMSPEDSSIYLCSVDGLAGRRETQYFGPGTRLLVL.